This T cell receptor beta chain was identified in a study of radiotherapy plus CTLA-4 blockade in lung cancer. Study at large: Objective responses were documented in around a sixth of patients, with disease control in roughly 34%. Study-level points and caveats: With interferon-beta, early dynamics of blood T cell clones were reported to best predict response. In blood, after radiotherapy plus ipilimumab, tumor-derived TCR clones expanded.

In chemo-refractory metastatic non-small-cell lung cancer, patients got ipilimumab CTLA-4 blockade together with focal radiation. Of note for this clone: Its antigen is undetermined.

Sequenced by immunoSEQ multiplex PCR; TCRdb stores in-frame clones only, minus some. The sample includes roughly 50,000 clones, nearly 90% of them seen just once. V lost 5 bases to trimming and J lost 7 bases; unmatched junction nucleotides: 11. The germline gives CDR1 MNHNS, CDR2 SASEGT. The CDR3 is 14 amino acids. This rearrangement joins TRBV6-1 to TRBJ2-7; 7 nucleotides match TRBD1. This receptor was taken from a human donor with non-small cell lung cancer whose response to radiotherapy plus ipilimumab could not be evaluated. Material: peripheral blood, obtained from a patient treated with radiotherapy plus ipilimumab. CDR3 loop: CASSRQGPSREQYF. CDR3 nucleotide sequence: TGTGCCAGCAGTCGACAGGGACCCTCTAGGGAGCAGTACTTC.